This T cell receptor beta chain appears in the sequencing data of a study of blood T cell repertoires in COVID-19. Study at large: Specimens from acute and convalescent COVID-19 originated in the United States, Italy and Spain.

J was trimmed by 1 base and V by 1 base; bases with no gene match: 13. Germline CDR1 is LNHNV and CDR2 is YYDKDF (reference sequence). CDR3 length: 19 amino acids. Profiled with immunoSEQ multiplex PCR; TCRdb holds only in-frame clones, not every one. Of around 130,000 clones in the sample, more than 75% were seen once. This clone was seen just once. This receptor was obtained from an elderly woman with acute or convalescent COVID-19. The J gene is TRBJ2-7, the V gene TRBV15, with 10 bases aligning to TRBD1. Sample: peripheral blood. CDR3 sequence reads: CATSRVLSGGTGVSYEQYF. For the CDR3, the DNA is TGTGCCACCAGCAGAGTGTTATCTGGAGGGACAGGGGTATCCTACGAGCAGTACTTC.